This note documents a single TCR beta chain sequence. Its antigen remains undetermined. Base qualities are not provided; no much larger clone lies one nucleotide away. The meaning of the sample's time point label: baseline before first vaccination. The vaccinee samples were drawn from two UK trials, COV001 and COV002, one of which was a single-blind randomized controlled phase 2/3 trial testing AZD1222 (ChAdOx1 nCoV-19) in healthy adults. For TCRbeta chain sequencing, PBMC samples from trial participants were taken at day 0 and at day 28 after the second dose. The junction shows trimming of 0 bases on V and 2 bases on J, plus 7 bases between the germline ends. The germline V gene provides CDR1 MGHRA and CDR2 YSYEKL. From its cysteine to its phenylalanine, the CDR3 spans 15 amino acids. Only the CDR3 region is kept as DNA, spanning 45 bases read in frame from base 1. The sample belongs to a study of T cell responses to AZD1222 COVID-19 vaccine (dated by TCRdb to the early 2020s). About the investigation overall: AZD1222 recipients given second doses at about 4 weeks or at about 12 weeks were pooled, since spike-specific TCR depth and breadth were not found to differ between the two schedules. TCR sequencing was performed for 233 trial participants, of whom roughly 200 were given two doses of AZD1222 and some 26 were given two doses of MenACWY control vaccine. Trial participants were enrolled into age subgroups of 18-55, 56-69 and 70-plus years, which contained around 150, 29 and 61 TCR-sequenced participants, respectively.

Study-level results and caveats: Nearly half of unique spike-specific TCRs reportedly recognized epitopes outside regions mutated in the B.1.351 and B.1.1.7 variants. The 56-69-year group was small, and its depth increase did not reach significance, likely because of low power. Because no samples from the day 14 peak response were available, repertoires could be characterized only after the peak T cell response. Participants were mostly white British and included more females than males, and it was suggested by the authors that clonal diversity may have been underestimated. The vaccine-associated CD4 TCRs covered the entire spike protein, and the dominant responses fell in regions 160-218 and 743-854. After two AZD1222 doses, both the breadth and the depth of spike-specific TCRs were significantly higher than at day 0 and than in MenACWY recipients. Conclusions about previously exposed vaccinees are limited, since just five to seven AZD1222 recipients were seropositive for SARS-CoV-2 at baseline.

The CDR3 regions of human TCRbeta chains were analyzed by immunosequencing. The authors' pipeline ran thus. Repertoire TCRs were matched against a reference library of SARS-CoV-2-specific TCRs generated with the MIRA antigen-specificity platform. Breadth meant the fraction of unique TCRs that were SARS-CoV-2-associated, whereas depth meant the fraction of total T cells that were SARS-CoV-2-associated. Each spike-specific TCR was assigned to its reactive spike region and to a CD4 or CD8 class using the MIRA data. Log10-transformed breadth and depth values were compared by one-way ANOVA with Sidak's multiple comparisons tests. TCRdb obtained this table from immuneACCESS and retained in-frame rearrangements with V and J assigned. These tables miss some clones; where compared with another copy, unresolved V genes account for less than half of the shortfall, and the remainder is unexplained. V and J calls and clone size are those listed in that table; D and trimming were worked out from the DNA. The sample table shows around 100,000 clones, and roughly 91% are seen once. In total, the top ten clones hold more than 4.5% of the sample.

The rearranged segments are TRBV4-1 and TRBJ1-4, with the D gene not clear enough to name. The TCR was taken from an adult in good health. Sequencing used peripheral blood, obtained on day 0 of AZD1222 vaccination. The nucleotide sequence reads as follows: TGCGCCAGCAGCCAAGATACTGTGACTAATGAAAAACTGTTTTTT. This translates into CASSQDTVTNEKLFF.